The rows below give T cell receptor beta chains drawn from one sample of a study of T cells in Graves' hyperthyroidism and ophthalmopathy. MiXCR, run by TCRdb on the multiplex PCR reads, gives a single entry per CDR3 protein. The sample includes about 590,000 distinct CDR3 sequences, approximately 14% seen only once; the top ten take around 6.6%. The sequenced sample consisted of blood. All receptors come from a woman aged 30 to 39 with Graves' hyperthyroidism. Both conserved end residues are part of each CDR3. The order of the fields is V gene, J gene, CDR3 protein.

TRBV30	TRBJ2-7	CAWETGISEYEQYF
TRBV7-2	TRBJ2-3	CASSPDSLLGTDTQYF
TRBV11-2	TRBJ2-7	CASSASSGAPYEQYF
TRBV5-5	TRBJ2-2	CASSFKETGELFF
TRBV6-1	TRBJ1-5	CASSERLDSNQPQHF
TRBV10-3	TRBJ2-4	CAISEGTSGTYLAKNIQYF
TRBV19	TRBJ1-5	CASNGRTGGNRQPQHF
TRBV10-3	TRBJ1-5	CAISDRQGDNQPQHF
TRBV4-1	TRBJ2-3	CASSQGGTVITDTQYF
TRBV28	TRBJ2-1	CASRSAGGPSEQFF
TRBV27	TRBJ2-1	CASSSQRDRPYNEQFF
TRBV7-9	TRBJ2-2	CASSSTPSRGATGELFF
TRBV7-3	TRBJ2-3	CASSTESLSHTQYF
TRBV20-1	TRBJ1-4	CSAPAGQGGMRTTNEKLFF
TRBV28	TRBJ1-4	CASSQEGAQANEKLFF
TRBV29-1	TRBJ2-7	CSVVRAYEQYF
TRBV7-2	TRBJ1-1	CASSLVANTEAFF
TRBV6-6	TRBJ2-1	CASSYSSGTSGGPYNEQFF
TRBV12-5	TRBJ2-2	CASGLEGWTNTGELFF
TRBV7-9	TRBJ1-1	CASSHGQGDEAFF
TRBV12-3/TRBV12-4	TRBJ2-7	CASSLRDRTYEQYF
TRBV7-9	TRBJ2-7	CASTPDRNSYEQYF
TRBV30	TRBJ1-4	CAWSRGSHEKLFF
TRBV27	TRBJ2-1	CASRTGTSDYNEQFF
TRBV3-1	TRBJ2-2	CASSPGQGPTGELFF
TRBV6-5	TRBJ1-2	CASSYNTGNYGYTF
TRBV20-1	TRBJ2-1	CSARALAGEHNEQFF
TRBV18	TRBJ1-6	CASSPWTGGDSPLHF
TRBV18	TRBJ1-4	CASSPLQQLTNEKLFF
TRBV28	TRBJ1-1	CASSLLRGVAEAFF
TRBV20-1	TRBJ1-5	CSARDPENQPQHF
TRBV20-1	TRBJ2-1	CSARDDDYNNEQFF
TRBV20-1	TRBJ1-5	CSARDALLSNQPQHF
TRBV9	TRBJ1-4	CASSEGGTGEKLFF
TRBV5-4	TRBJ2-7	CASSPRGEALYEQYF
TRBV6-1	TRBJ2-2	CASRNGARSGGELFF
TRBV20-1	TRBJ1-6	CSARDLGTLHF
TRBV27	TRBJ2-2	CASRGLAGGRAGELFF
TRBV7-9	TRBJ2-5	CASSLVGQGADQETQYF
TRBV6-1	TRBJ2-7	CASTSSGTLSSYEQYF
TRBV2	TRBJ1-5	CASSTVGVNQPQHF
TRBV3-1	TRBJ2-1	CASSQDLAGGYNEQFF
TRBV3-1	TRBJ1-3	CASSPRQAYNTIYF
TRBV25-1	TRBJ1-2	CASSESRKGLRDGYTF
TRBV2	TRBJ2-1	CASSYSEGFNEQFF